This T cell receptor beta chain was captured in a study of cytomegalovirus exposure and HLA in healthy donors (TCRdb year 2017). Describing the broader study: An earlier analysis of several hundred of the donors reported more than 250 Gb of sequence data and 117 million unique TCR beta sequences from about 179 million T cells. Four or five DR-DQ haplotypes were handled as single units for association and clustering because linkage in the cohort was strong. High-throughput TCR immunosequencing, statistical association of individual TCRs with disease status, and machine learning were combined to predict cytomegalovirus infection status. In a later analysis, previously published TCR beta repertoires from about 640 donors were re-analyzed and high-resolution HLA genotyping was added so that TCR occurrence patterns could be studied. An early release that covered 640 HLA-typed donors contained around 300 gigabases of sequencing data and approximately 85 million unique TCR sequences. Along with the approximately 700-subject first cohort, a separate validation cohort of over a hundred different subjects was used. The study aimed to test whether cataloging public T cell receptors could reveal signatures of past pathogen exposure. All discovery cohort repertoires had been generated on a single sequencing platform. Across some 400 genotyped donors of the cohort, an average of about 240,000 unique TCR beta nucleotide sequences per donor were sequenced, and approximately 17% of those sequences were non-productive. A later genetic analysis took genome-wide SNP genotypes for about three fifths of the roughly 700 donors and used that subset as a discovery cohort. Donor age, sex, ethnicity and CMV serostatus were compiled alongside the repertoire data. The genetic ancestry cluster associated with self-reported Caucasian donors included 65% to 90% of the 398 genotyped donors. HLA typing covered class I and class II loci at four-digit resolution. In the later analysis, no new phenotypic data were used to find candidate immune exposures; instead, reliance was placed on TCR beta sequences and their occurrence across donors. The study used immunosequencing to profile the T cell repertoires of hundreds of subjects and linked those repertoires to cytomegalovirus serostatus. The number of donors typed differed by locus, with roughly 620-630 for A, B, C, DRB1 and DQB1, roughly 520 for DQA1, 600 to 610 for DPA1, and approximately 470 for DPB1. To decide whether each TCR beta V gene segment behaved as functional or pseudogenic, an earlier analysis of several hundred of the donors relied on high-throughput TCR beta sequencing. Findings and caveats that apply to the study as a whole: According to a later analysis, TCR association rates differed among HLA loci, with DRB1 alleles showing the most associated TCRs and HLA-C alleles showing the fewest. In a later analysis, HLA-associated TCR beta chains were found to be more clonally expanded and to have lower generation probabilities than equally common non-associated chains. Correlated functional status among segregating V segments might reflect linkage disequilibrium, but an unknown experimental factor could not be ruled out. In both the original and validation cohorts, the classifier was reported to diagnose cytomegalovirus status with high specificity and sensitivity. Across donors, most TCR sequences were observed very rarely, whereas some public TCRs were present in many individuals. In vitro tests confirmed that a few of the cytomegalovirus-associated TCR beta chains recognize cytomegalovirus antigens. V-gene and J-gene trimming of TCR beta chains was associated with a missense DCLRE1C variant in a later genetic analysis, and the association was replicated in an independent cohort. The presence/absence analyses assumed that sequencing depth was roughly uniform across donors, and that assumption may not be true. In a later genetic analysis, fewer N-insertions in productive TCRs were reported among donors in an Asian-associated ancestry cluster than the approximately 670-donor mean. A total of fewer than 200 TCR beta chains were listed by the study as associated with cytomegalovirus. Because HLA typing was missing for some donors at each locus, association tests included only the typed subset. According to a later analysis, parvovirus B19, influenza, CMV and Epstein-Barr virus appeared linked to several top co-occurrence clusters. Because counts were too low, roughly 16 rarely observed V segments, including chromosome 9 orphons, were left out of the earlier analysis of a few hundred of the donors. According to a later analysis, most CMV-associated TCR beta chains appeared to be HLA-restricted, and the HLA associations seemed to be driven largely by CMV exposure. For the cohort, immune exposure information was limited to CMV serostatus. At a false discovery rate of 0.05, a later analysis linked some 18,000 TCR beta sequences to specific HLA alleles. A cluster of highly shared sequence variants was judged likely to represent a technical artifact of the sequencing pipeline. Assigning TCR associations to individual alleles was difficult when HLA alleles, especially DR and DQ, strongly co-occurred. This cohort had only TCR beta chains sequenced, and the lack of alpha or paired-chain data limited which features could be detected. Broadly in line with IMGT annotations, most TCR beta V segments showed up in productive rearrangements about 87% or about 30% of the time in an earlier analysis of 587 of the donors. Because the 87-base-pair reads could not distinguish some IMGT-functional V segments, including TRBV6-2 and TRBV6-3, those segments were excluded. It was suggested by the authors that the approach could potentially be generalized to other disease states and immunological phenotypes. A further reported finding was that TCR beta sequences accurately predicted the HLA-A and HLA-B alleles for most subjects in the first cohort.

Library method: the immunoSEQ multiplex PCR assay. For the multiplex PCR, a mixture combining 60 forward primers for TCR Vbeta segments and 13 reverse primers for TCR Jbeta segments was used. Amplification of the CDR3 region of rearranged TCR beta genes was performed with a multiplex PCR assay on genomic DNA. On the Illumina HiSeq System, the amplified TCR beta libraries were sequenced as 87-base-pair reads. Under the source paper's analysis protocol: In a later analysis, some 80 million unique TCR beta chains were counted across the 500 to 850 repertoires, and approximately 11 million of these chains were shared by at least two donors. To remove PCR and sequencing errors, raw reads were error-corrected and collapsed into unique sequences using a nearest-neighbor algorithm that merged closely related sequences. To assign V, D and J gene segments, CDR3 sequences were aligned to IMGT reference sequences. For a sequence to be retained, a match of at least six nucleotides was required to both a V gene segment and a J gene segment. A rearrangement was called productive if the CDR3 had no stop codons and remained in frame with V and J, and every other rearrangement was called non-productive. CDR3 was defined according to IMGT convention as the region running from the second conserved V-encoded cysteine to the conserved J-encoded phenylalanine. The earlier analysis of a few hundred of the donors excluded any sequence lacking an unambiguous match to a single V gene segment. In an earlier analysis of almost 600 of the donors, a V segment was called functional when productive rearrangements were above 56.7%, and segregating when the standard deviation between donors exceeded 5%. A statistical classification framework was developed to diagnose cytomegalovirus status using the catalog of TCR beta chain sequences. V and J gene assignment, in a later analysis, came from comparing TCR nucleotide sequences with IMGT/GENE-DB human TR gene sequences. A later analysis assigned CDR3 sequences and most-parsimonious VDJ recombination scenarios with the TCRdist pipeline. A later analysis defined each TCR beta chain by its CDR3 amino acid sequence plus V-gene family, and excluded reads lacking a unique V-gene family. As a way to deal with suspected cross-contamination and a sequencing artifact, a later analysis dropped approximately 590 nucleotide sequences that were highly shared and had low generation probability. In a later analysis, a clonal expansion index was calculated for each public chain from normalized within-repertoire ranks of inferred template counts. In a later analysis, generation probabilities were computed using a VDJ recombination model fitted to out-of-frame rearrangements, and the results were checked against IGoR. In a later analysis, TCR-TCR, TCR-HLA and TCR-CMV co-occurrence was scored with hypergeometric tests, and a repertoire-size bias correction was applied to TCR pairs. A later analysis estimated false discovery rates by permuting HLA or CMV assignments 20 times. A later analysis grouped co-occurring TCRs with DBSCAN, adding TCRdist sequence similarity when clustering within HLA-allele-positive subsets. Co-occurrence clustering excluded repertoires with fewer than 30,000 or more than 120,000 public chains, plus five with anomalous nucleotide sharing. The source is immuneACCESS, and TCRdb retained only in-frame sequences with V and J called. Part of the clones is not carried over; for the studies checked, unresolved V genes explain less than half of this, and the remainder is unexplained. V, J and clone size are those of that table, while D and trimming were read from the DNA. Within this sample are 150,000 to 200,000 clones, with more than 80% of them counted one time only. Roughly 4.9% of the sample goes to the ten largest clones.

V has 5 bases trimmed and J has 5 bases trimmed; junction bases matching no gene number 4. The CDR3 starts with the cysteine, ends with the phenylalanine, and has 14 residues. Just CDR3 DNA is preserved here, 42 bases in frame from base 1. CDR1 and CDR2, per the germline V gene, are SGHVS and FNYEAQ. With regard to this clone: No cognate antigen has been identified for it. No clone much larger than this one lies a single base away; base qualities are absent.

The cohort comprised fewer than 750 healthy bone marrow donors. At the time of sampling, all cohort members were nominally healthy, though unrecorded immune exposures were likely present. The donor tested CMV seropositive and was one of the 289 seropositive cohort members. Each donor provided a peripheral blood sample, and peripheral blood mononuclear cells were used for TCR beta sequencing. Genomic DNA extraction from the blood cell samples was performed with the Qiagen DNeasy Blood Extraction Kit. This clonotype was sampled from a woman in her late teens or twenties in good health and CMV-seropositive. The sequencing input was PBMCs. The sequence is built from TRBV7-6 and TRBJ2-7, and 12 junction bases match TRBD2. Here is the DNA: TGTGCCAGCAGCCGCCGACTAGCGGGGGACGAGCAGTACTTC. Translated, this gives CASSRRLAGDEQYF.